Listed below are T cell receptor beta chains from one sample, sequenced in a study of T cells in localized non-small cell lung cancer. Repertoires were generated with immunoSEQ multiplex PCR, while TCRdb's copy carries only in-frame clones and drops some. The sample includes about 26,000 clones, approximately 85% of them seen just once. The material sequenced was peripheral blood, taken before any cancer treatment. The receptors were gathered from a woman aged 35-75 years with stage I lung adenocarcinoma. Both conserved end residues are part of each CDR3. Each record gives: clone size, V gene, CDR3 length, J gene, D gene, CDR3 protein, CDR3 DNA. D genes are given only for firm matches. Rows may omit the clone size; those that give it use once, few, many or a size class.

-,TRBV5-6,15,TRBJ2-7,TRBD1,CASSLGTGHFYEQYF,TGTGCCAGCAGCTTGGGGACAGGGCATTTCTACGAGCAGTACTTC
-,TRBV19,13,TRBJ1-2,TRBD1,CASTHQGAYGYTF,TGTGCCAGTACCCATCAGGGGGCCTATGGCTACACCTTC
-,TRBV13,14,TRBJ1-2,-,CASSFSGTLHGYTF,TGTGCCAGCAGCTTTTCCGGGACCTTACATGGCTACACCTTC
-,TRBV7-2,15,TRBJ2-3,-,CASSLVSVGTDTQYF,TGTGCCAGCAGCTTAGTTTCTGTTGGCACAGATACGCAGTATTTT
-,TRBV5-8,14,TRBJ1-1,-,CASSLEKGNTEAFF,TGTGCCAGCAGCTTGGAGAAGGGGAACACTGAAGCTTTCTTT
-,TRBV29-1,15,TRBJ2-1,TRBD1,CSASPGQGARNEQFF,TGCAGCGCTTCACCGGGACAGGGGGCGCGAAATGAGCAGTTCTTC
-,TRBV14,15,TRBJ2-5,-,CASSQEMEVKGTQYF,TGTGCCAGCAGCCAAGAGATGGAGGTTAAGGGGACCCAGTACTTC
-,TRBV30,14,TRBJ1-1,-,CAWSVGQLSTEAFF,TGTGCCTGGAGTGTAGGGCAGCTGAGCACTGAAGCTTTCTTT
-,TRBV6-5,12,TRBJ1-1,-,CASIKMNTEAFF,TGTGCCAGCATCAAGATGAACACTGAAGCTTTCTTT
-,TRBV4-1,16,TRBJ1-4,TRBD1,CASSQGSRQGNEKLFF,TGCGCCAGCAGCCAAGGATCGCGACAGGGGAACGAAAAACTGTTTTTT
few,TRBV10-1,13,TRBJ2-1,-,CASMGGESDEQFF,TGCGCCAGCATGGGGGGTGAGAGCGATGAGCAGTTCTTC
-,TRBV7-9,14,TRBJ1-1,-,CASSSFGGHTEAFF,TGTGCCAGCAGCTCCTTCGGAGGGCACACTGAAGCTTTCTTT
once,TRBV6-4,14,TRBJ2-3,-,CASSDGRGTDTQYF,TGTGCCAGCAGTGACGGCCGGGGCACAGATACGCAGTATTTT
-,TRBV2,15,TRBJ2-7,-,CASSKEPGLSYEQYF,TGTGCCAGCAGCAAAGAGCCAGGGCTCTCCTACGAGCAGTACTTC
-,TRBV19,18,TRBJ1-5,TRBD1,CASSPGTARGYSNQPQHF,TGTGCCAGTAGTCCCGGGACAGCCAGGGGTTATAGCAATCAGCCCCAGCATTTT